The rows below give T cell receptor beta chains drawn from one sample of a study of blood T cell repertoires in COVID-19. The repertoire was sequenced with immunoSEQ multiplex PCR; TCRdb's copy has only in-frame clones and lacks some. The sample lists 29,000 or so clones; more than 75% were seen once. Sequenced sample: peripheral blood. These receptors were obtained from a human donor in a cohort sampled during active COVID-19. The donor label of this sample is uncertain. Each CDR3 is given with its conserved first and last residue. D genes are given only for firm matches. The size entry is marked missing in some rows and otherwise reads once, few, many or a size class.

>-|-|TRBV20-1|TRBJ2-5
CSASSRQETQYF
TGCAGTGCTAGTTCTCGCCAAGAGACCCAGTACTTC
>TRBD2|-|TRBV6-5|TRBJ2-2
CASATSGNGGELFF
TGTGCCAGCGCTACTAGCGGGAATGGCGGGGAGCTGTTTTTT
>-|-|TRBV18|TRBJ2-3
CASSTLRDSTDTQYF
TGTGCCAGCTCCACCCTCCGGGATTCCACAGATACGCAGTATTTT
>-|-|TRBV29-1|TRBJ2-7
CSVVGLGGSYEQYF
TGCAGCGTTGTTGGGCTAGGGGGAAGCTACGAGCAGTACTTC
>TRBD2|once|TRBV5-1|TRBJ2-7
CASSRSGVAGGSYEQYF
TGCGCCAGCAGCCGAAGCGGGGTAGCGGGGGGATCCTACGAGCAGTACTTC
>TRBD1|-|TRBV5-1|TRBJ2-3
CASSLTGASTDTQYF
TGCGCCAGCAGCTTAACAGGGGCCAGCACAGATACGCAGTATTTT
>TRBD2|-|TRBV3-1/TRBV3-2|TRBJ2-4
CASSRPASGTSKNIQYF
TGTGCCAGCAGCCGCCCGGCGAGCGGGACTTCCAAAAACATTCAGTACTTC
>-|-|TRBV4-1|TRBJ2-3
CASSPGVRISTPTDTQYF
TGCGCCAGCAGCCCCGGGGTCAGGATCTCCACACCGACAGATACGCAGTATTTT
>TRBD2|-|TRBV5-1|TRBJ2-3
CASSYVSGRSDTQYF
TGCGCCAGCAGCTATGTCAGCGGGAGGTCAGATACGCAGTATTTT
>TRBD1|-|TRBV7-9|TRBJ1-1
CASSSQGATEAFF
TGTGCCAGCAGCTCCCAGGGGGCGACTGAAGCTTTCTTT
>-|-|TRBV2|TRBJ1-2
CASSERLRGGDYGYTF
TGTGCCAGCAGTGAAAGGCTCAGGGGAGGGGACTATGGCTACACCTTC
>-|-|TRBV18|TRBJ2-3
CASSRQGFGTDTQYF
TGTGCCAGCTCACGTCAGGGGTTTGGCACAGATACGCAGTATTTT
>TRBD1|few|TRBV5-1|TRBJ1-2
CASRRTGIYGYTF
TGCGCCAGCAGAAGGACAGGGATCTATGGCTACACCTTC
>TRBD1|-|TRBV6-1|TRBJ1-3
CASSVYGGQGRNTIYF
TGTGCCAGCAGTGTTTACGGGGGACAGGGTCGAAACACCATATATTTT
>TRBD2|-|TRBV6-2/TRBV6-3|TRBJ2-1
CASSYLSGRDINEQFF
TGTGCCAGCAGTTATCTAAGCGGGAGGGATATTAATGAGCAGTTCTTC
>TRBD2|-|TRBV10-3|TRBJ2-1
CAISEPSGGEREYGEQFF
TGTGCCATCAGTGAGCCATCTGGTGGCGAGCGGGAGTACGGTGAGCAGTTCTTC
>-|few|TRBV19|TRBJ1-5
CASTQVGGGSNQPQHF
TGTGCCAGTACCCAGGTGGGGGGGGGCAGCAATCAGCCCCAGCATTTT
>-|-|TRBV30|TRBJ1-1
CAWSVQGGREAFF
TGTGCCTGGAGTGTACAAGGGGGACGCGAAGCTTTCTTT
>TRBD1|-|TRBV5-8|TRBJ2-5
CASSTGQGGRQETQYF
TGTGCCAGCAGCACGGGACAGGGAGGTAGGCAAGAGACCCAGTACTTC
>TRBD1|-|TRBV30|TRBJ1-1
CAGPQGANTEAFF
TGTGCCGGCCCACAGGGGGCTAACACTGAAGCTTTCTTT
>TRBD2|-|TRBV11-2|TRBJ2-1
CASSFSGSSYNEQFF
TGTGCCAGCAGCTTTAGCGGGAGTTCGTACAATGAGCAGTTCTTC
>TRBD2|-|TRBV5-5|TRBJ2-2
CASSLGRETTGELFF
TGTGCCAGCAGCTTGGGGCGGGAGACAACCGGGGAGCTGTTTTTT
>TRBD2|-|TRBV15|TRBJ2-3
CATSKGLALGEDTQYF
TGTGCCACCAGCAAGGGACTAGCCCTAGGGGAAGATACGCAGTATTTT